The 5 T cell receptor beta chains below were found in one sample sequenced in a study of blood T cell repertoires in COVID-19 (dated by TCRdb to the early 2020s). The library came from the immunoSEQ multiplex PCR assay. The table comes from immuneACCESS by way of TCRdb, which keeps in-frame sequences with V and J called. Part of the clones is missing from these tables; in studies checked, under half for an unresolved V gene and the rest for unknown reasons. The sample contains approximately 300,000 clones, 70% to 90% of them found a single time. The ten largest clones capture more than 9% of the sample. The sequenced sample was PBMCs or T cells enriched from blood (not recorded which). The source of these receptors is a young woman who had recovered from COVID-19.

V and J are TRBV9 and TRBJ1-6, with TRBD1 identical over 7 bases. The CDR3 loop spans 16 amino acids. The germline V gene has CDR1 SGDLS and CDR2 YYNGEE. J was trimmed by 7 bases and V by 4 bases; bases with no gene match: 11. The CDR3 nucleotides read TGTGCCAGCAGCCCTTACCTCGGGGACAGCAATTCACCCCTCCACTTT. Translation gives CASSPYLGDSNSPLHF.

This chain links TRBV20-1 with TRBJ2-7, with no clear D. Germline CDR1 and CDR2: DFQATT and SNEGSKA (reference sequence). The CDR3 is 11 amino acids. The V end lost 0 bases, the J end lost 4 bases, and 4 bases lay between the germline ends. The CDR3 is CSARDEYEQYF. The CDR3 DNA reads TGCAGTGCTAGAGATGAGTACGAGCAGTACTTC.

The rearrangement uses TRBV14 and TRBJ2-5; 12 bases line up with TRBD2. Germline V gives CDR1 SGHDN, CDR2 FVKESK. This CDR3 is 18 amino acids long. The V and J ends lost 3 bases and 0 bases, in that order; junction bases with no gene match: 8. Here the CDR3 reads CASSQGLAGFWYQETQYF. The DNA for the CDR3 is TGTGCCAGCAGCCAGGGACTAGCGGGTTTCTGGTACCAAGAGACCCAGTACTTC.

This chain connects TRBV28 to TRBJ1-6; TRBD1 agrees at 8 bases. The CDR3 runs 15 residues. Germline CDR1 reads MDHEN; CDR2 reads SYDVKM. With 5 bases clipped from V and 4 bases from J, the junction kept 4 bases outside the gene matches. CDR3 DNA: TGTGCCAGCAGTGGGGGGGACAGGTATAATTCACCCCTCCACTTT. Protein sequence: CASSGGDRYNSPLHF.

The chain joins TRBV3-1 (or the pseudogene TRBV3-2) to TRBJ1-5, with 8 bases aligning to TRBD1. The V gene's germline CDR1 is LGHDT and CDR2 YNNKEL (reference sequence). V lost 4 bases, J lost 6 bases, and 8 bases stayed unmatched. The CDR3 has 15 amino acids. CDR3: CASSRTGSGGQPQHF. CDR3 bases: TGTGCCAGCAGCCGGACAGGGTCAGGCGGTCAGCCCCAGCATTTT.